This entry lists 21 T cell receptor beta chains sequenced from one sample in a study of breast tumors, draining lymph nodes, adjacent tissues. Axillary draining lymph nodes of breast cancer patients supplied the node samples. TCRdb recomputed calls from the multiplex PCR reads with MiXCR, one row per CDR3 protein. The data contain some 200,000 distinct CDR3 sequences, around 33% of them singletons. Sequencing was performed on axillary lymph node tissue. These receptor sequences come from a female donor with breast cancer. Some clones in this sample may be carry-over from other donors' samples.

This chain joins TRBV29-1 and TRBJ1-5; D is possibly TRBD1 (5 bases). The length of the CDR3 is 13 residues. Germline CDR1 and CDR2: SQVTM and ANQGSEA. V was trimmed by 4 bases and J by 14 bases, leaving 21 bases between them. For the CDR3, the DNA is TGCAGCGTTGTTTACTACTTAGGGGAGGATGAGCATTTT. Translating it yields CSVVYYLGEDEHF. Combining the CDR3 with reference TRBV29-1 and TRBJ1-5 gives the whole variable domain SAVISQKPSRDICQRGTSLTIQCQVDSQVTMMFWYRQQPGQSLTLIATANQGSEATYESGFVIDKFPISRPNLTFSTLTVSNMSPEDSSIYLCSVVYYLGEDEHFGDGTRLSIL.

In this sample, this clonotype turned up many times. The gene calls are TRBV4-1 and TRBJ2-5; tentative D call: TRBD2 (6 bases). Trimming pared 4 bases from V and 5 bases from J, leaving 11 bases between. This CDR3 spans 13 amino acids. Germline values: CDR1 MGHRA, CDR2 YSYEKL. This chain's CDR3 is CASSRLVGETQYF. The CDR3 DNA is TGCGCCAGCAGCCGACTAGTTGGGGAGACCCAGTACTTC.

Details on this clonotype: The CDR3 ends on some other residue instead of the conserved phenylalanine or tryptophan, so this is likely a read error. The chain uses TRBV20-1 and TRBJ1-5; a possible D gene is TRBD1 (5 bases). From germline, CDR1 is DFQATT and CDR2 SNEGSKA (reference sequence). There are 14 residues in the CDR3. The CDR3 loop is CSANRGRLNPPQHL. The CDR3 nucleotides are TGCAGTGCCAATAGGGGCAGGCTCAATCCGCCCCAGCATCTT.

This rearrangement joins TRBV10-2 to TRBJ1-5; D perhaps matches TRBD1 (6 bases). The germline V gene encodes CDR1 WSHSY and CDR2 SAAADI. The V gene lost 6 bases and the J gene lost 3 bases, with 15 bases spanning the gap. The CDR3 is made up of 15 amino acids. Here the CDR3 reads CASREAGAANQPQHF. The DNA for the CDR3 is TGCGCCAGCAGAGAAGCAGGGGCGGCCAATCAGCCCCAGCATTTT.

The V and J genes are TRBV6-4 and TRBJ1-5; a weak D match, TRBD1 (6 bases). V lost 0 bases and J lost 4, with 13 bases in between. Per the germline V gene, CDR1 is MRHNA and CDR2 is SNTAGT. The CDR3 totals 16 residues. The CDR3, as DNA: TGTGCCAGCAGTGACTCTTGGGGGGGGCGGAATCAGCCCCAGCATTTT. This sequence encodes CASSDSWGGRNQPQHF.

This clonotype was found many times. The chain links TRBV20-1 to TRBJ1-4; D remains unclear. CDR3 length: 15 residues. Germline V gene sequence: CDR1 DFQATT, CDR2 SNEGSKA (reference sequence). V was pared by 0 bases and J by 7 bases, with 15 bases between. The CDR3 nucleotides are TGCAGTGCTAGAGATCCGAACGGGGAGAGTGAAAAACTGTTTTTT. Its protein product is CSARDPNGESEKLFF.

The CDR3 DNA reads TGTGCCAGCAGCCAGACGGACAGGGGGGGAGAGACCCAGTACTTC. Translating it yields CASSQTDRGGETQYF. The rearrangement links TRBV3-1 to TRBJ2-5; 10 bases agree with TRBD1. Germline-derived CDR1 and CDR2 are LGHDT and YNNKEL (reference sequence). The V and J ends lost 3 bases and 4 bases, in that order; junction bases with no gene match: 5. The CDR3 sequence is 15 residues long.

This clonotype has a count of ten or more. The gene calls are TRBV19 and TRBJ1-5; TRBD1 matches 9 bases. Trimming took 1 base from V and 7 from J; bases not matched to a gene: 14. Germline CDR1 reads LNHDA; CDR2 reads SQIVND (reference sequence). This CDR3 region has 18 residues. CDR3 coding DNA: TGTGCCAGTAGTATAGGGGGGAGACAGGGGGTTTCTCGGCAGCCCCAGCATTTT. It encodes CASSIGGRQGVSRQPQHF.

This clonotype has ten or more counts. CDR3 nucleotide sequence: TGCGCCAGCAGCCCCAAGGTGGCGGGGGGGCCGTACACCGGGGAGCTGTTTTTT. This translates into CASSPKVAGGPYTGELFF. This rearrangement joins TRBV4-1 to TRBJ2-2; 9 bases map to TRBD2. The V segment lost 4 bases and the J segment 3 bases; nucleotides outside the gene matches: 12. Germline CDR1 and CDR2: MGHRA and YSYEKL. This CDR3 has 18 amino acids.

Note on this clonotype: The conserved final phenylalanine or tryptophan is absent from the CDR3, which likely points to a read error. Because the CDR3's place on the DNA is in doubt, the DNA is left out and the CDR3 is given as listed by TCRdb. V is TRBV29-1 and J is TRBJ2-2; TRBD1, the table's D call, was not compared with the DNA. Germline loops: CDR1 SQVTM, CDR2 ANQGSEA. The CDR3 length is 17 residues, termini included. CDR3 residues: CSVVYYLGGAEHRGAVV.

J is TRBJ2-1 and V is TRBV5-4; D is undetermined. CDR1 is SGHNT, CDR2 YYREEE, per germline (reference sequence). Trimming stripped 3 bases from V and 6 bases from J, with 22 bases between. CDR3 length equals 17 residues. CDR3 loop: CASSSGITGPTGNEQFF. The CDR3 region has the DNA TGTGCCAGCAGCTCCGGAATTACCGGCCCGACGGGCAATGAGCAGTTCTTC.

In this sample, this clonotype turned up many times. This chain joins TRBV20-1 and TRBJ2-1; 8 bases fit TRBD2. The V gene end was trimmed by 2 bases and the J gene end by 5 bases; junction bases not matched to a gene: 5. The CDR3 spans 14 residues. Germline loops: CDR1 DFQATT, CDR2 SNEGSKA (reference sequence). CDR3 in amino acids: CSARTSGLNNEQFF. CDR3 sequence (DNA): TGCAGTGCTAGAACTAGCGGCTTAAACAATGAGCAGTTCTTC.

This clonotype was detected many times. The V and J genes are TRBV5-1 and TRBJ1-5; TRBD1 matches at 9 bases. The trim removed 4 bases at V and 0 bases at J, leaving 5 bases unmatched. Germline lookup yields CDR1 SGHRS and CDR2 YFSETQ. The CDR3 is 16 residues long. The CDR3 sequence is CASSAGTGLSNQPQHF. The CDR3 bases are TGCGCCAGCAGCGCCGGGACAGGGCTTAGCAATCAGCCCCAGCATTTT.

To note about this clonotype: Compared with germline, one end of the junction differs, possibly owing to a read error. The V call is TRBV3-1, the J call TRBJ2-3; TRBD2 aligns across 11 bases. The CDR3 has 16 amino acids. CDR1 and CDR2 (germline): LGHDT, YNNKEL (reference sequence). The CDR3 region has the DNA TGTGCCAGCAGCCCGACTAGCGGGACCCGCACAGATACGCGGTATTTT. Protein sequence: CASSPTSGTRTDTRYF.

There are many counts of this clonotype. V usage is TRBV20-1 and J usage is TRBJ2-7; TRBD2 is a possible D gene (5 bases). The CDR3 extends over 14 amino acids. Trimming left V 1 base short and J 1 base short, with 11 bases between. The V gene's germline CDR1 is DFQATT and CDR2 SNEGSKA (reference sequence). The CDR3, as DNA: TGCAGTGCTAGAGCACCTAGCTCATCCTACGAGCAGTACTTC. This translates into CSARAPSSSYEQYF.

This chain links TRBV7-7 with TRBJ1-6; a weak D match, TRBD1 (5 bases). The CDR3 has 13 residues. Per germline, CDR1 SSHAT and CDR2 FNYEAQ (reference sequence). CDR3 protein: CTSSLGENSPLHF. In DNA, the CDR3 is TGTACTAGCAGCTTAGGGGAAAATTCACCCCTCCACTTT. Using reference TRBV7-7 and TRBJ1-6 for the parts outside the CDR3, the full variable domain is GAGVSQSPRYKVTKRGQDVTLRCDPISSHATLYWYQQALGQGPEFLTYFNYEAQPDKSGLPSDRFSAERPEGSISTLTIQRTEQRDSAMYRCTSSLGENSPLHFGNGTRLTVT.

This clonotype was seen at least ten times. The V gene is TRBV29-1, the J gene TRBJ1-2; 7 bases map to TRBD1. The CDR3 consists of 18 residues. J gave up 7 bases and V 4 bases, and 24 bases lay outside the gene matches. Germline CDR1 SQVTM, CDR2 ANQGSEA. Written as DNA, the CDR3 is TGCAGCGTTGGTCCGGGACAGTCTTCTCGAACCTCGACCGGTGGCTACACCTTC. Protein sequence: CSVGPGQSSRTSTGGYTF.

This clonotype was recorded at least ten times. J is TRBJ1-5 and V is TRBV5-5; no firm D call. With 2 bases removed from V and 9 bases from J, the gap between germline ends came to 15 bases. The CDR3 covers 14 residues. Germline V CDR1 and CDR2: SGHKS, YYEKEE (reference sequence). DNA for the CDR3: TGTGCCAGCAGCTTACGGGTTGGCCTTGGGCCCCAGCATTTT. Translated: CASSLRVGLGPQHF.

This clonotype was observed many times. The chain employs TRBV7-6 and TRBJ1-5; a weak D match, TRBD1 (6 bases). The ends were cut back, 4 bases at V and 4 bases at J, with 20 bases in the middle. The germline V gene has CDR1 SGHVS and CDR2 FNYEAQ. This CDR3 region has 17 residues. This CDR3 reads CASSSGMDEQGNQPQHF. The CDR3 coding sequence is TGTGCCAGCAGCTCAGGGATGGATGAGCAGGGGAATCAGCCCCAGCATTTT.

V gene TRBV29-1 combines with J gene TRBJ2-1; D gene unclear. V lost 6 bases, J lost 4 bases, and 22 bases lay in between. This CDR3 is built from 16 residues. Germline-derived CDR1 and CDR2 are SQVTM and ANQGSEA. CDR3 in amino acids: CSVKTVELPLYNEQFF. CDR3 coding DNA: TGCAGCGTAAAAACCGTAGAACTACCTTTATACAATGAGCAGTTCTTC.

This clonotype was seen ten or more times. The CDR3 coding sequence is TGTGCCAGCAGCTTATTAGGTCGTGGGGGTAACATTCAGTACTTC. This encodes CASSLLGRGGNIQYF. V is TRBV7-2 and J is TRBJ2-4, with D perhaps being TRBD1 or TRBD2 (5 bases each). V lost 2 bases to trimming and J lost 7 bases, with 15 bases between them. The CDR3 totals 15 residues. Germline V lookup: CDR1 SGHTA, CDR2 FQGNSA.